The rows below give T cell receptor beta chains drawn from one sample of a study of shared clonotypes between healthy human individuals. Using immunoSEQ multiplex PCR, the repertoire was profiled, and TCRdb retains in-frame clones only, with some absent. The data contain about 600,000 clones, around 78% of them singletons. Sequences were obtained from PBMCs. These receptors all stem from a woman between 40 and 55 years old in good health. Some clones in this sample may be carry-over from other donors' samples. CDR3s include the opening cysteine and the closing phenylalanine or tryptophan. The order of the fields is clone size, J gene, V gene, CDR3 protein. Size values are once, few and many counts, or a class for expanded clones, and some rows have none.

-,TRBJ1-5,TRBV5-1,CASSPGGQTGNQPQHF
-,TRBJ1-2,TRBV6-5,CASNPRRGNTF
-,TRBJ1-3,TRBV29-1,CSVARGNTIYF
-,TRBJ2-5,TRBV7-2,CASATIGSGRETQYF
-,TRBJ1-4,TRBV11-2,CASSLGRAGEREKLFF
-,TRBJ2-2,TRBV18,CASSWTGVNTGELFF
-,TRBJ1-4,TRBV25-1,CASSGDGGPTNEKLFF
once,TRBJ2-7,TRBV7-2,CASSPNNGGRAPYEQYF
-,TRBJ2-7,TRBV7-3,CASSLNAGPNYEQYF
once,TRBJ2-5,TRBV5-1,CASSPEPGRQETQYF
-,TRBJ2-3,TRBV5-4,CASSPSRARTDTQYF
-,TRBJ1-3,TRBV7-9,CASSLGRQNGNTIYF
-,TRBJ2-1,TRBV4-2,CASSQGQGGFHEQFF
-,TRBJ2-3,TRBV10-3,CAISAAAGGPRGTDTQYF
-,TRBJ1-2,TRBV6-1,CASSEALGQNHYGYTF
-,TRBJ1-1,TRBV6-1,CASSGRQGRGTEAFF
once,TRBJ1-5,TRBV4-3,CASSHDREVQPQHF
once,TRBJ2-1,TRBV6-6,CASSTLAGQGMNEQFF